These T cell receptor beta chains were read from a single sample in a study of somatic mutations in cytotoxic T cells in rheumatoid arthritis. Measured with immunoSEQ multiplex PCR; TCRdb has only the in-frame clones, and not every one. In the table there are 3,500 or so clones, over 80% of which are singletons. Sequenced: CD8+ T cells sorted from blood. These receptors came from a middle-aged man with rheumatoid arthritis. CDR3s include the opening cysteine and the closing phenylalanine or tryptophan. The order of the fields is D gene, J gene, clone size, V gene, CDR3 protein, CDR3 DNA. D genes are given only for firm matches. Clone size, where shown, is once, few, many, or a class for clones that have expanded.

D: TRBD2
J: TRBJ2-1
size: -
V: TRBV7-8
CDR3: CASSSTSGGTYNEQFF
DNA: TGTGCCAGCAGCTCTACTAGCGGGGGTACCTACAATGAGCAGTTCTTC

D: TRBD2
J: TRBJ2-7
size: -
V: TRBV27
CDR3: CASGTSATYEQYF
DNA: TGTGCCAGCGGGACTAGCGCAACCTACGAGCAGTACTTC

D: -
J: TRBJ2-3
size: -
V: TRBV30
CDR3: CAWKERYSTDTQYF
DNA: TGTGCCTGGAAAGAGCGGTATAGCACAGATACGCAGTATTTT

D: -
J: TRBJ2-1
size: -
V: TRBV25-1
CDR3: CASSVLAFTEYNEQFF
DNA: TGTGCCAGCAGTGTCTTAGCGTTTACGGAATACAATGAGCAGTTCTTC

D: -
J: TRBJ1-5
size: once
V: TRBV27
CDR3: CASSRSARQTGGEPQHF
DNA: TGTGCCAGCAGTCGATCGGCACGGCAGACTGGGGGGGAGCCCCAGCATTTT

D: TRBD1
J: TRBJ1-2
size: once
V: TRBV6-1
CDR3: CASGQGYGYTF
DNA: TGTGCCAGTGGACAGGGCTATGGCTACACCTTC

D: TRBD1
J: TRBJ2-6
size: few
V: TRBV6-4
CDR3: CASSEQTGVGANVLTF
DNA: TGTGCCAGCAGTGAACAGACAGGGGTTGGGGCCAACGTCCTGACTTTC

D: -
J: TRBJ2-3
size: once
V: TRBV9
CDR3: CASSVQQVIGTDTQYF
DNA: TGTGCCAGCAGCGTACAACAGGTGATAGGCACAGATACGCAGTATTTT

D: TRBD2
J: TRBJ2-3
size: -
V: TRBV7-9
CDR3: CASSLRDSSGGPDTQYF
DNA: TGTGCCAGCAGCTTACGCGATTCTAGCGGGGGGCCAGATACGCAGTATTTT

D: TRBD2
J: TRBJ2-3
size: few
V: TRBV6-4
CDR3: CASSDLAGGTDTQYF
DNA: TGTGCCAGCAGTGACTTAGCGGGAGGCACAGATACGCAGTATTTT

D: TRBD2
J: TRBJ2-5
size: -
V: TRBV7-2
CDR3: CASSPGGRFQETQYF
DNA: TGTGCCAGCAGCCCGGGGGGAAGGTTTCAAGAGACCCAGTACTTC

D: -
J: TRBJ1-1
size: -
V: TRBV6-1
CDR3: CASRFGRNTEAFF
DNA: TGTGCCAGCAGGTTTGGCAGGAACACTGAAGCTTTCTTT

D: TRBD2
J: TRBJ2-3
size: once
V: TRBV5-6
CDR3: CASSFEGSSGSLDTQYF
DNA: TGTGCCAGCAGCTTCGAGGGATCTAGCGGGAGTTTGGATACGCAGTATTTT

D: TRBD2
J: TRBJ2-5
size: -
V: TRBV5-6
CDR3: CASSILPGLAGQETQYF
DNA: TGTGCCAGCAGCATTCTCCCGGGACTAGCGGGACAAGAGACCCAGTACTTC

D: TRBD2
J: TRBJ2-5
size: -
V: TRBV6-4
CDR3: CASSSSVASGIETQYF
DNA: TGTGCCAGCAGTTCCTCCGTTGCTAGCGGGATAGAGACCCAGTACTTC

D: TRBD1
J: TRBJ2-7
size: few
V: TRBV4-1
CDR3: CASSQVFFHQDRRTEEQYF
DNA: TGCGCCAGCAGCCAAGTTTTTTTTCACCAGGACAGGAGAACGGAGGAGCAGTACTTC

D: TRBD2
J: TRBJ2-7
size: large
V: TRBV18
CDR3: CASSPPGLRNLGEQYF
DNA: TGTGCCAGCTCACCACCGGGACTAAGAAACCTAGGGGAGCAGTACTTC

D: TRBD2
J: TRBJ2-3
size: once
V: TRBV10-3
CDR3: CAISEWRERVADTQYF
DNA: TGTGCCATCAGTGAGTGGCGGGAGAGGGTGGCAGATACGCAGTATTTT

D: -
J: TRBJ2-7
size: -
V: TRBV7-6
CDR3: CASSLAGQSYEQYF
DNA: TGTGCCAGCAGCTTAGCCGGACAGTCCTACGAGCAGTACTTC

D: TRBD2
J: TRBJ2-7
size: -
V: TRBV27
CDR3: CASSPGTSGIYEQYF
DNA: TGTGCCAGCAGTCCCGGGACTAGCGGGATCTACGAGCAGTACTTC

D: -
J: TRBJ2-7
size: -
V: TRBV2
CDR3: CASIRGATYEQYF
DNA: TGTGCCAGCATTAGAGGAGCAACCTACGAGCAGTACTTC

D: -
J: TRBJ2-1
size: few
V: TRBV6-5
CDR3: CAISGSGGEVEQFF
DNA: TGTGCCATCAGTGGTAGCGGAGGAGAGGTGGAGCAGTTCTTC

D: TRBD2
J: TRBJ2-7
size: few
V: TRBV10-2
CDR3: CASRTSGASSYEQYF
DNA: TGCGCCAGCAGGACTAGCGGGGCTAGCTCCTACGAGCAGTACTTC

D: -
J: TRBJ1-1
size: -
V: TRBV19
CDR3: CASSGTRNTEAFF
DNA: TGTGCCAGCTCCGGGACAAGGAACACTGAAGCTTTCTTT

D: -
J: TRBJ2-7
size: -
V: TRBV9
CDR3: CASSWGEDSLYEQYF
DNA: TGTGCCAGCAGTTGGGGTGAGGACAGCCTCTACGAGCAGTACTTC

D: -
J: TRBJ2-4
size: -
V: TRBV12-5
CDR3: CASGLGGSNIQYF
DNA: TGTGCTAGTGGTTTGGGGGGCTCAAACATTCAGTACTTC

D: -
J: TRBJ1-2
size: -
V: TRBV10-3
CDR3: CAIRDTSQGTYGYTF
DNA: TGTGCCATCAGGGACACGTCACAGGGAACCTATGGCTACACCTTC

D: -
J: TRBJ2-1
size: -
V: TRBV28
CDR3: CATTLGAAYNEQFF
DNA: TGTGCCACCACCCTTGGGGCAGCCTACAATGAGCAGTTCTTC

D: TRBD1
J: TRBJ2-7
size: -
V: TRBV20-1
CDR3: CSASRDRAF
DNA: TGCAGTGCTAGCCGGGACAGGGCTTTC

D: -
J: TRBJ2-7
size: once
V: TRBV7-8
CDR3: CASSPGHQQYF
DNA: TGTGCCAGCAGCCCCGGACACCAGCAGTACTTC

D: TRBD1
J: TRBJ2-5
size: -
V: TRBV28
CDR3: CASSFQGARETQYF
DNA: TGTGCCAGCAGTTTTCAGGGGGCTAGGGAGACCCAGTACTTC

D: TRBD1
J: TRBJ2-1
size: -
V: TRBV4-3
CDR3: CASSPPGTGSNEQFF
DNA: TGCGCCAGCAGCCCTCCCGGGACAGGGAGCAATGAGCAGTTCTTC

D: TRBD1
J: TRBJ2-5
size: -
V: TRBV11-2
CDR3: CASSLRGQGWVETQYF
DNA: TGTGCCAGCAGCTTACGGGGACAGGGGTGGGTAGAGACCCAGTACTTC

D: -
J: TRBJ1-5
size: -
V: TRBV5-6
CDR3: CASSSRHSLNQPQHF
DNA: TGTGCCAGCAGCTCCCGGCACAGCCTAAATCAGCCCCAGCATTTT

D: -
J: TRBJ2-7
size: -
V: TRBV11-2
CDR3: CASSARLVDEQYF
DNA: TGTGCCAGCAGCGCAAGACTAGTTGACGAGCAGTACTTC

D: TRBD1
J: TRBJ2-1
size: -
V: TRBV27
CDR3: CASNRDRAPYYNEQFF
DNA: TGTGCCAGCAACCGGGACAGGGCCCCCTACTACAATGAGCAGTTCTTC

D: -
J: TRBJ2-7
size: -
V: TRBV7-9
CDR3: CASTMILEREQYF
DNA: TGTGCCAGCACCATGATACTAGAGCGCGAGCAGTACTTC

D: -
J: TRBJ1-2
size: -
V: TRBV6-6
CDR3: CASSYSRGADYGYTF
DNA: TGTGCCAGCAGTTACTCTCGGGGGGCTGACTATGGCTACACCTTC

D: -
J: TRBJ2-7
size: -
V: TRBV25-1
CDR3: CASSEIGQLDEQYF
DNA: TGTGCCAGCAGTGAAATAGGACAGCTGGACGAGCAGTACTTC

D: TRBD1
J: TRBJ2-7
size: -
V: TRBV7-2
CDR3: CASSAGTGTYEQYF
DNA: TGTGCCAGCAGCGCCGGGACAGGCACGTACGAGCAGTACTTC

D: TRBD1
J: TRBJ2-7
size: -
V: TRBV6-5
CDR3: CASSHTGAEDEQYF
DNA: TGTGCCAGCAGCCACACAGGGGCGGAGGACGAGCAGTACTTC

D: TRBD2
J: TRBJ2-1
size: -
V: TRBV5-1
CDR3: CASSLVWEGVDEQFF
DNA: TGCGCCAGCAGCTTGGTCTGGGAGGGAGTGGATGAGCAGTTCTTC

D: TRBD2
J: TRBJ2-3
size: once
V: TRBV7-9
CDR3: CASSPHPSGSLFSDTQYF
DNA: TGTGCCAGCAGCCCCCACCCCAGCGGGAGTCTATTTTCAGATACGCAGTATTTT

D: -
J: TRBJ1-1
size: -
V: TRBV28
CDR3: CASSVTGTAEAFF
DNA: TGTGCCAGCAGTGTTACAGGGACCGCTGAAGCTTTCTTT

D: -
J: TRBJ2-3
size: -
V: TRBV9
CDR3: CASSVATTTPRYF
DNA: TGTGCCAGCAGCGTAGCTACTACCACCCCACGGTATTTT

D: -
J: TRBJ1-2
size: -
V: TRBV5-6
CDR3: CASSWGGYYGYTF
DNA: TGTGCCAGCAGCTGGGGAGGGTATTATGGCTACACCTTC

D: TRBD1
J: TRBJ2-7
size: -
V: TRBV7-9
CDR3: CASSYGTGGQYF
DNA: TGTGCCAGCAGCTATGGGACAGGGGGGCAGTACTTC

D: TRBD1
J: TRBJ2-3
size: -
V: TRBV7-7
CDR3: CASSLGQGRTDTQYF
DNA: TGTGCTAGCAGCTTAGGACAGGGTAGGACAGATACGCAGTATTTT